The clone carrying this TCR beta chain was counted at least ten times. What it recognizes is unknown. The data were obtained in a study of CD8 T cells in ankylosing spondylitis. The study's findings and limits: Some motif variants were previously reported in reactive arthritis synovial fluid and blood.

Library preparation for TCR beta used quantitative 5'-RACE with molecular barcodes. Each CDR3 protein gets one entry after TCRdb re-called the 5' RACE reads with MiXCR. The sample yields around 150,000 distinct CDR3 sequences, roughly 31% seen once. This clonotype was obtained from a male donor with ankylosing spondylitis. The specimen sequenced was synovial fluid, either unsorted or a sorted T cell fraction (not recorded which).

The CDR3 DNA sequence: TGCGCCAGCAGCCCCTACCGGGGTTCCTACGAGCAGTACTTC. Translation: CASSPYRGSYEQYF. The chain carries TRBV5-1 and TRBJ2-7, with D possibly TRBD2 on 5 matching bases. Trimming pared 4 bases from V and 1 base from J, leaving 12 bases between. CDR1 and CDR2 from the germline V gene are SGHRS and YFSETQ. The CDR3 consists of 14 residues. Using reference TRBV5-1 and TRBJ2-7 for the parts outside the CDR3, the full variable domain is KAGVTQTPRYLIKTRGQQVTLSCSPISGHRSVSWYQQTPGQGLQFLFEYFSETQRNKGNFPGRFSGRQFSNSRSEMNVSTLELGDSALYLCASSPYRGSYEQYFGPGTRLTVT.